These T cell receptor beta chains were read from a single sample in a study of blood T cell repertoires in COVID-19. Some clones are missing from TCRdb's copy, which holds only in-frame ones; the method was immunoSEQ multiplex PCR. The table records roughly 150,000 clones, roughly 91% of them present only once. Sequencing used peripheral blood. The source of these receptors is a young man with acute or convalescent COVID-19. Each CDR3 is given with its conserved first and last residue. Fields, in order: V gene, D gene, J gene, clone size, CDR3 DNA, CDR3 protein. The D gene is left open where the match is weak. Part of the rows lack a size; the others show once, few, many or a class for expanded clones.

>TRBV19|TRBD1|TRBJ1-5|NA
TGTGCCAGTAGTACCGGGACAGCATATAGCAATCAGCCCCAGCATTTT
CASSTGTAYSNQPQHF
>TRBV5-1|NA|TRBJ2-3|NA
TGCGCCAGCAGCTTGGCCCAGAGCACAGATACGCAGTATTTT
CASSLAQSTDTQYF
>TRBV11-2|TRBD2|TRBJ2-3|NA
TGTGCCAGCAGAGCGCGAGGACTAGCAACGTCGACGCAGTATTTT
CASRARGLATSTQYF
>TRBV24-1|NA|TRBJ2-2|NA
TGTGCCACCAGTGACGCCTCAGCGGCCGGGGAGCTGTTTTTT
CATSDASAAGELFF
>TRBV18|NA|TRBJ2-5|NA
TGTGCCAGCTCACCGGGCGAAGCCCTACGCCGAGAGACCCAGTACTTC
CASSPGEALRRETQYF
>TRBV29-1|NA|TRBJ2-7|NA
TGCAGCGTACGGAGAGGGAAGCAGGACGAGCAGTACTTC
CSVRRGKQDEQYF
>TRBV5-1|NA|TRBJ1-1|NA
TGCGCCAGCAGCTTGGTAGAGCCGAACACTGAAGCTTTCTTT
CASSLVEPNTEAFF
>TRBV19|TRBD1|TRBJ1-2|NA
TGTGCCAGTAGGACAGGGCTTAGTAGGAATGGCTACACCTTC
CASRTGLSRNGYTF
>TRBV18|TRBD1|TRBJ1-6|NA
TGTGCCAGCTCACCGGGACAGGGGGGTACACCCCTCCACTTT
CASSPGQGGTPLHF
>TRBV29-1|NA|TRBJ2-6|few
TGCAGCGTACTTACCACAGGCTCTGGGGCCAACGTCCTGACTTTC
CSVLTTGSGANVLTF
>TRBV19|NA|TRBJ1-5|NA
TGTGCCAGTAGTATAGATGGGGGGGGTGGCAATCAGCCCCAGCATTTT
CASSIDGGGGNQPQHF
>TRBV15|NA|TRBJ1-5|NA
TGTGCCACCAGCAGAAATGGGAGGGGTAACAATCAGCCCCAGCATTTT
CATSRNGRGNNQPQHF
>TRBV6-5|NA|TRBJ2-7|NA
TGTGCCAGCAGTTCACAGGCCCTCCTGCAGTCCTACGAGCAGTACTTC
CASSSQALLQSYEQYF
>TRBV29-1|TRBD1|TRBJ1-4|NA
TGCAGCGTGGGACAGGGGGCTGGTGAAAAACTGTTTTTT
CSVGQGAGEKLFF
>TRBV3-1/TRBV3-2|NA|TRBJ1-5|once
TGTGCCAGCAGCCCCTCAGGGCGGGGAGGTCAGCCCCAGCATTTT
CASSPSGRGGQPQHF
>TRBV15|TRBD2|TRBJ2-3|NA
TGTGCCACCAGCAGAGACTCGGGACTACTTATCGATACGCAGTATTTT
CATSRDSGLLIDTQYF
>TRBV7-9|NA|TRBJ1-2|NA
TGTGCCAGCAGCTTAGAAGGAGACTCAGATGGCTACACCTTC
CASSLEGDSDGYTF
>TRBV5-6|NA|TRBJ2-4|NA
TGTGCCACCTCCGAGGGTGGGGGCACCAAAAACATTCAGTACTTC
CATSEGGGTKNIQYF
>TRBV23-1|NA|TRBJ2-7|NA
TGCGCCAGCAGTCAATCTACAGGATCCTACGAGCAGTACTTC
CASSQSTGSYEQYF
>TRBV11-3|TRBD2|TRBJ2-3|NA
TGTGCCAGCAGCGCAAGACTAGCGGGGGGTGCAGATACGCAGTATTTT
CASSARLAGGADTQYF
>TRBV5-4|TRBD1|TRBJ1-1|NA
TGTGCCAGCGGACAGGTAGTGAACACTGAAGCTTTCTTT
CASGQVVNTEAFF
>TRBV7-2|TRBD1|TRBJ1-5|NA
TGTGCCAGCAGCTTAGTGACAGGGAGTAGTCAGCCCCAGCATTTT
CASSLVTGSSQPQHF
>TRBV5-1|NA|TRBJ2-5|NA
TGCGCCAGCAGCTTGGCGACAGGTTCCCAAGAGACCCAGTACTTC
CASSLATGSQETQYF
>TRBV27|NA|TRBJ1-3|NA
TGTGCCAGCAGTTCCACTCACTCTGGAAACACCATATATTTT
CASSSTHSGNTIYF
>TRBV6-5|TRBD1|TRBJ1-6|NA
TGTGCCAGCAGTCTGACAGGGGGTAGTTCACCCCTCCACTTT
CASSLTGGSSPLHF
>TRBV24-1|NA|TRBJ1-6|NA
TGTGCCACCAGTGCGTTAACAGTATTTGACAGGCAAAATTCACCCCTCCACTTT
CATSALTVFDRQNSPLHF
>TRBV5-1|NA|TRBJ2-5|NA
TGCGCCAGCAGCTTGGCGGCGGGTCCTTGGGAGACCCAGTACTTC
CASSLAAGPWETQYF
>TRBV30|NA|TRBJ1-3|once
TGTGCCTGGAGTCTTCATATTGGGGCGGTCTCTGGAAACACCATATATTTT
CAWSLHIGAVSGNTIYF
>TRBV6-5|NA|TRBJ1-6|few
TGTGCCAGCATGCGGCGAGAGGCCGGATATTCACCCCTCCACTTT
CASMRREAGYSPLHF
>TRBV19|NA|TRBJ1-5|NA
TGTGCCAGTAGTCCACACGATAGCAATCAGCCCCAGCATTTT
CASSPHDSNQPQHF
>TRBV4-1|NA|TRBJ1-5|NA
TGCGCCAGCAGCCAAGTTATTGTGGCAAGCAATCAGCCCCAGCATTTT
CASSQVIVASNQPQHF
>TRBV6-5|NA|TRBJ1-3|NA
TGTGCCAGCAGCCCCGGGACAAAAGGAAACACCATATATTTT
CASSPGTKGNTIYF
>TRBV5-1|NA|TRBJ1-1|NA
TGCGCCAGCAGCTTGGTGCAGATGAACACTGAAGCTTTCTTT
CASSLVQMNTEAFF
>TRBV5-1|TRBD1|TRBJ1-1|NA
TGCGCCAGCAAGACCGGGACAGGAACCTTCATGAACACTGAAGCTTTCTTT
CASKTGTGTFMNTEAFF
>TRBV15|NA|TRBJ2-3|NA
TGTGCCACCAGCAGAGAGGGAGTGGTAGATACGCAGTATTTT
CATSREGVVDTQYF
>TRBV5-1|NA|TRBJ2-3|once
TGCGCCAGCAGCTTGGGTATTTCGACAGAGGGCACAGATACGCAGTATTTT
CASSLGISTEGTDTQYF
>TRBV19|TRBD1|TRBJ1-2|NA
TGTGCCAGTAGAACGGACAGGGTAATTCATGGCTACACCTTC
CASRTDRVIHGYTF
>TRBV11-2|NA|TRBJ2-5|NA
TGTGCCAGCAGCTTAGGAGGTGAACCCCGGGAGACCCAGTACTTC
CASSLGGEPRETQYF
>TRBV30|NA|TRBJ1-5|NA
TGTGCCTGGAGTGTAGCAGGGCCCAGCAATCAGCCCCAGCATTTT
CAWSVAGPSNQPQHF
>TRBV6-5|TRBD1|TRBJ1-2|few
TGTGCCAGCACCTACGCAGGGGGCTATGGCTACACCTTC
CASTYAGGYGYTF
>TRBV4-1|NA|TRBJ1-5|few
TGCGCCAGCAGCCAAGATGGCAGTGAACAGCCCCAGCATTTT
CASSQDGSEQPQHF
>TRBV4-1|TRBD2|TRBJ2-7|NA
TGCGCCAGCAGCCCCGGACTAGCGGGGGTATACGAGCAGTACTTC
CASSPGLAGVYEQYF
>TRBV15|NA|TRBJ2-7|NA
TGTGCCACCAGCAGAGATCCCATTCGGGGGAACGAGCAGTACTTC
CATSRDPIRGNEQYF
>TRBV7-9|NA|TRBJ1-1|NA
TGTGCCAGCAGCGCAGGAGGGACGGGGAACACTGAAGCTTTCTTT
CASSAGGTGNTEAFF
>TRBV5-6|NA|TRBJ1-1|NA
TGTGCCAGCAGTCAGGACGGGCAGGGGAACACTGAAGCTTTCTTT
CASSQDGQGNTEAFF
>TRBV28|NA|TRBJ2-7|NA
TGTGCCAGCAGGTCCAGCGTTTACGAGCAGTACTTC
CASRSSVYEQYF
>TRBV4-1|TRBD1|TRBJ1-3|NA
TGCGCCAGCAGCCAAAACACAGGGGGCCACTCTGGAAACACCATATATTTT
CASSQNTGGHSGNTIYF
>TRBV6-5|NA|TRBJ1-6|NA
TGTGCCAGCAGTTACGGGGGGGAATCACCCCTCCACTTT
CASSYGGESPLHF
>TRBV19|TRBD1|TRBJ2-3|NA
TGTGCCAGTAGTACCCGGACAGGCCGGACCACAGATACGCAGTATTTT
CASSTRTGRTTDTQYF
>TRBV5-1|NA|TRBJ1-6|NA
TGCGCCAGCAGTCCAGGCTCCTATAATTCACCCCTCCACTTT
CASSPGSYNSPLHF
>TRBV3-1/TRBV3-2|TRBD2|TRBJ2-1|NA
TGTGCCAGCAGCCAAGGGGGGGGTAATGAGCAGTTCTTC
CASSQGGGNEQFF
>TRBV9|TRBD2|TRBJ2-3|NA
TGTGCCAGCAGCACCGGGGGGGGCTTTACCGAGGCGCAGTATTTT
CASSTGGGFTEAQYF
>TRBV19|NA|TRBJ2-5|NA
TGTGCCAGTACCCCAAGTCCCGGGAGTGGCGAGACCCAGTACTTC
CASTPSPGSGETQYF
>TRBV7-2|TRBD1|TRBJ1-1|once
TGTGCCAGCAGCTCCCCCAAGGGGGCAATGAACACTGAAGCTTTCTTT
CASSSPKGAMNTEAFF